This record looks at one T cell receptor (beta chain) sequence and its context. TCRdb's copy holds only in-frame clones and misses some; the assay was immunoSEQ multiplex PCR. This repertoire shows some 640,000 clones, about 87% found once; its top ten account for 0.0094%. This sample is part of a study of shared T cell receptors in the human thymus. The CDR3 extends over 14 amino acids. Germline V CDR1 and CDR2: MGHRA, YSYEKL. Germline trimming cut 5 bases from V and 5 bases from J; bases unmatched to any gene: 8. These data were also filed under a second study, of human thymus T cells.

The chain joins TRBV4-1 to TRBJ1-1; 7 nucleotides match TRBD1. The TCR was taken from a boy under three years old with a congenital heart defect. The sample comprised thymocytes. The CDR3 nucleotides read TGCGCCAGCAGCTGTCTGACAGGGCAAACTGAAGCTTTCTTT. Translation: CASSCLTGQTEAFF.